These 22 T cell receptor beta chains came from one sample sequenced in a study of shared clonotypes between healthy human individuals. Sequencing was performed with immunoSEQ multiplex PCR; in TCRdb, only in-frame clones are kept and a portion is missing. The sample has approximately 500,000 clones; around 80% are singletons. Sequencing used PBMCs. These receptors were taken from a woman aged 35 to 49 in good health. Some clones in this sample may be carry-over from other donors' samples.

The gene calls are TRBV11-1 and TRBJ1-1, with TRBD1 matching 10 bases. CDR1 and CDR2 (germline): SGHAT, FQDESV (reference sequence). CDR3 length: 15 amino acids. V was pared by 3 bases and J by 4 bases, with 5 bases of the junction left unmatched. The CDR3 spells CASSFHGTGATEAFF. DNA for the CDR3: TGTGCCAGCAGCTTCCACGGGACAGGGGCCACTGAAGCTTTCTTT.

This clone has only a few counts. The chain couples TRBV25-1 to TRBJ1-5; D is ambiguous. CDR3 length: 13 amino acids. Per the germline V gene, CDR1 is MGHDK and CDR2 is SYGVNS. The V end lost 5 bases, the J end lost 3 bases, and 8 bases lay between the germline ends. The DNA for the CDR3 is TGTGCCAGCAGTACGACATACAATCAGCCCCAGCATTTT. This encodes CASSTTYNQPQHF.

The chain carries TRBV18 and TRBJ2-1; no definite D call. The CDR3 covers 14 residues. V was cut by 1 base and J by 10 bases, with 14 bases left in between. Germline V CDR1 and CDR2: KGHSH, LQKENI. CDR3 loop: CASSPQSDPREQFF. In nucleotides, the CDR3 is TGTGCCAGCTCACCACAATCGGACCCCAGGGAGCAGTTCTTC.

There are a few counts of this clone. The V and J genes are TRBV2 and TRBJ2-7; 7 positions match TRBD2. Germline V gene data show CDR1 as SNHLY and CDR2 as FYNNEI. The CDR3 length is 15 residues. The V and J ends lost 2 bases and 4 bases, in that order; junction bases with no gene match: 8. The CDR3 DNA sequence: TGTGCCAGCAGTGAAAGGTGGCTAGCGGTGTACGAGCAGTACTTC. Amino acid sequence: CASSERWLAVYEQYF.

CDR3 DNA sequence: TGTGCCAGCAGGCGACAGGTTACCTCTGGAAACACCATATATTTT. Encoded protein: CASRRQVTSGNTIYF. This chain uses TRBV2 with TRBJ1-3; possibly TRBD1 for D (6 bases). CDR3 length equals 15 residues. Germline V CDR1 and CDR2: SNHLY, FYNNEI. V dropped 6 bases and J dropped 0 bases, with 12 bases sitting between them.

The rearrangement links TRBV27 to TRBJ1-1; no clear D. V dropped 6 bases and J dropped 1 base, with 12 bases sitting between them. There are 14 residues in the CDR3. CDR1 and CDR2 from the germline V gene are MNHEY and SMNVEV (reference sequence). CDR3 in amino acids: CASSTPGRNTEAFF. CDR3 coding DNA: TGTGCCAGCAGCACGCCCGGGAGGAACACTGAAGCTTTCTTT.

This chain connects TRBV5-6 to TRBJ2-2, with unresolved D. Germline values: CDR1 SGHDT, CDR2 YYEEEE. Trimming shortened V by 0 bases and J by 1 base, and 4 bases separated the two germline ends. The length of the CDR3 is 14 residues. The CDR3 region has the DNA TGTGCCAGCAGCTTGGCCAGGAACACCGGGGAGCTGTTTTTT. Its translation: CASSLARNTGELFF.

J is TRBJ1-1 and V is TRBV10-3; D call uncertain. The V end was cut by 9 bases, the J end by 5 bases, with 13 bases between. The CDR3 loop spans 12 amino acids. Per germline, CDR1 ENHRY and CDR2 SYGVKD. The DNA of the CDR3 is TGTGCCATTGCGGCAGCGGGGACTGAAGCTTTCTTT. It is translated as CAIAAAGTEAFF.

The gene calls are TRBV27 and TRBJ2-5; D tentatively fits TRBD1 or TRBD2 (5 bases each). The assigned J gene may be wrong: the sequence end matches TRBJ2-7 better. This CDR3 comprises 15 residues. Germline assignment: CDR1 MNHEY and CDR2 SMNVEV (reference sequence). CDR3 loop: CASSLSERGPYEQYF. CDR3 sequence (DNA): TGTGCCAGCAGTTTATCTGAGAGGGGCCCCTACGAGCAGTACTTC.

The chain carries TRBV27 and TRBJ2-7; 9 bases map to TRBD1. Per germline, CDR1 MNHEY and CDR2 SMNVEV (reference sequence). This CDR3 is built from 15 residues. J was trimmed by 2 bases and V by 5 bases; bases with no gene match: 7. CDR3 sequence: CASSGRTGAPYEQYF. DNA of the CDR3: TGTGCCAGCAGTGGACGGACAGGGGCTCCCTACGAGCAGTACTTC.

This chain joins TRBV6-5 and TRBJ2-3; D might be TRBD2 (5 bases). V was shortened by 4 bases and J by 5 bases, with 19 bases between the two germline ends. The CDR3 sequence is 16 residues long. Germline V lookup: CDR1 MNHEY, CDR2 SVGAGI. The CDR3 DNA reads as TGTGCCAGCAGTTCAATAGCGCCTGCGGCAGGAGATACGCAGTATTTT. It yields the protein CASSSIAPAAGDTQYF.

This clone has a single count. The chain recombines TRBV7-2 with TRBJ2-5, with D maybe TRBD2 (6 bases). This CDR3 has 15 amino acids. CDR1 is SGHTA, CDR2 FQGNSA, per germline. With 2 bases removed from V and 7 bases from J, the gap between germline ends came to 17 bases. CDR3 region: CASSLPRRDPMTQYF. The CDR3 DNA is TGTGCCAGCAGCTTACCCCGGAGGGACCCAATGACCCAGTACTTC.

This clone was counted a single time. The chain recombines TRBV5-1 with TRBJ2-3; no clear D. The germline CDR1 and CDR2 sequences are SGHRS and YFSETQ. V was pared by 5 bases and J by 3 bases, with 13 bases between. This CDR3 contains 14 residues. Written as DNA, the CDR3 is TGCGCCAGCAGGCAAAGCGCCGCGACAGATACGCAGTATTTT. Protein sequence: CASRQSAATDTQYF.

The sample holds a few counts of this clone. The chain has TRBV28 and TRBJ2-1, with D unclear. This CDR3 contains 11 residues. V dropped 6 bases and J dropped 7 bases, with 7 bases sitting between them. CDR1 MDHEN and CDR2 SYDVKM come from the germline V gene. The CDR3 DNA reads TGTGCCAGCAGAGTCCGGAATGAGCAGTTCTTC. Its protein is CASRVRNEQFF.

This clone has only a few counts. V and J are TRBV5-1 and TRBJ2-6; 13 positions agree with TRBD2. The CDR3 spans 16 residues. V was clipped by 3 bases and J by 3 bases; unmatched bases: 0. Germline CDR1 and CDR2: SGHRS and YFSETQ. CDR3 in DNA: TGCGCCAGCAGCTGGACTAGCGGGAGTGGGGCCAACGTCCTGACTTTC. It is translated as CASSWTSGSGANVLTF.

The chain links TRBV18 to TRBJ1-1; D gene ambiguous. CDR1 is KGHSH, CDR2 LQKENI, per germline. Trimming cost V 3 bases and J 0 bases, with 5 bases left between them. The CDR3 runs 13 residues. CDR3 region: CASSPELNTEAFF. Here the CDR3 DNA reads TGTGCCAGCTCACCGGAACTGAACACTGAAGCTTTCTTT.

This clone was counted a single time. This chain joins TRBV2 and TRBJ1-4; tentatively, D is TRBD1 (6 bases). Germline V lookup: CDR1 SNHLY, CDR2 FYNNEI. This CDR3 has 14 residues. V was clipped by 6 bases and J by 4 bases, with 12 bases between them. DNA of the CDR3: TGTGCCAGCAGCAACAGGGATGTTAATGAAAAACTGTTTTTT. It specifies CASSNRDVNEKLFF.

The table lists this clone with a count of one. Here the CDR3 reads CAISDRDRQLNTEAFF. CDR3 nucleotide sequence: TGTGCCATCAGTGACCGGGACAGGCAACTAAACACTGAAGCTTTCTTT. This rearrangement joins TRBV10-3 to TRBJ1-1, with 8 bases lining up with TRBD1. V was clipped by 3 bases and J by 2 bases; unmatched bases: 8. CDR3 length equals 16 residues. Germline assignment: CDR1 ENHRY and CDR2 SYGVKD.

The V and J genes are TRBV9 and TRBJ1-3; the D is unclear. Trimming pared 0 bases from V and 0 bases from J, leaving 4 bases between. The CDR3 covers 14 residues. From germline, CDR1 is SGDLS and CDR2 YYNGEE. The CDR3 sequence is CASSVGNSGNTIYF. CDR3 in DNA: TGTGCCAGCAGCGTAGGCAACTCTGGAAACACCATATATTTT.

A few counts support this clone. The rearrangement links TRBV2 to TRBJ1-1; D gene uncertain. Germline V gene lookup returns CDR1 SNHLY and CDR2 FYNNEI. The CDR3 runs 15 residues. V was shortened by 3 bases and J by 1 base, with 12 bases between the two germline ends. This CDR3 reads CASSEWSPENTEAFF. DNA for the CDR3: TGTGCCAGCAGTGAGTGGTCTCCGGAGAACACTGAAGCTTTCTTT.

The CDR3 DNA sequence: TGTGCCAGTAGTGTGACAGGGTCCAATAGCAATCAGCCCCAGCATTTT. Translated: CASSVTGSNSNQPQHF. The chain links TRBV19 to TRBJ1-5; TRBD1 matches at 7 bases. The germline V gene encodes CDR1 LNHDA and CDR2 SQIVND (reference sequence). V trimming: 5 bases; J trimming: 0 bases; junction bases outside the gene matches: 7. CDR3 length: 16 residues. Together with reference TRBV19 and TRBJ1-5, the CDR3 gives the full variable domain: DGGITQSPKYLFRKEGQNVTLSCEQNLNHDAMYWYRQDPGQGLRLIYYSQIVNDFQKGDIAEGYSVSREKKESFPLTVTSAQKNPTAFYLCASSVTGSNSNQPQHFGDGTRLSIL.

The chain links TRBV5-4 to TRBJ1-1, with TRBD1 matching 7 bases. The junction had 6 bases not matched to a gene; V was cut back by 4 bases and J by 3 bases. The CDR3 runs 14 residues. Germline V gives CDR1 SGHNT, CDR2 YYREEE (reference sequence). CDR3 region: CASSLQGLYTEAFF. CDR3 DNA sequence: TGTGCCAGCAGCCTACAGGGGCTCTACACTGAAGCTTTCTTT.